The clone carrying this T cell receptor beta chain was seen a handful of times. Antigen specificity is unknown. The table came from immunoSEQ multiplex PCR; TCRdb's copy has only in-frame clones and leaves some out. The table has tens of thousands of clones, about 89% seen once. This sample is drawn from a study of graft-versus-host responses after intestinal transplantation. Across the study: Every transplant recipient was induced with anti-thymocyte globulin, then maintained on tacrolimus and steroids for 2 to 3 years.

Study-wide results and limits: Peak GvH clone levels in circulation were associated with early post-transplant HvG declines. Investigators detected GvH clones in recipient marrow, with some emerging earlier in ileum or blood.

The specimen comprised unstimulated CD4+ T cells sorted from spleen or lymph node cells, sampled before intestinal transplant. The TCR originated in a human donor who received an intestinal transplant.

In nucleotides, the CDR3 is TGTGCCAGCAGTCCCTCGGACAGGGAAGAAAAACTGTTTTTT. Translation gives CASSPSDREEKLFF. The chain carries TRBV28 and TRBJ1-4, with 8 bases that match TRBD1. The CDR3 has 14 amino acids. V lost 5 bases to trimming and J lost 8 bases; unmatched junction nucleotides: 7. From germline, CDR1 is MDHEN and CDR2 SYDVKM.